A selection of T cell receptor beta chains follows, all from one sample in a study of cytomegalovirus exposure and HLA in healthy donors. This table comes from immunoSEQ multiplex PCR, and its TCRdb copy is limited to in-frame clones, with some not included. The sample records approximately 210,000 clones, around 79% being singletons. The sequencing input was PBMCs. The receptors come from a male donor in good health and CMV-seronegative. Each CDR3 is given with its conserved first and last residue. Each record gives: J gene, V gene, D gene, CDR3 DNA, CDR3 protein. The D gene is left open where the match is weak.

j_call: TRBJ2-7
v_call: TRBV9
d_call: .
cdr3_nt: TGTGCCAGCAGCGTATCCGGGTCCGGGTACGAGCAGTACTTC
cdr3_aa: CASSVSGSGYEQYF

j_call: TRBJ1-1
v_call: TRBV28
d_call: .
cdr3_nt: TGTGCCAGCAGTACCCAAAACAGCCTAGAAGCTTTCTTT
cdr3_aa: CASSTQNSLEAFF

j_call: TRBJ1-4
v_call: TRBV28
d_call: .
cdr3_nt: TGTGCCAGCACCCAAGCCCGGGGAAGAGAAAAACTGTTTTTT
cdr3_aa: CASTQARGREKLFF

j_call: TRBJ2-6
v_call: TRBV27
d_call: TRBD1
cdr3_nt: TGTGCCAGCAGCGCCCGGGACAGGTTCTCTGGGGCCAACGTCCTGACTTTC
cdr3_aa: CASSARDRFSGANVLTF

j_call: TRBJ2-5
v_call: TRBV9
d_call: TRBD2
cdr3_nt: TGTGCCAGCAGCGATCCGGGACTAACCCCGGAGGAGACCCAGTACTTC
cdr3_aa: CASSDPGLTPEETQYF

j_call: TRBJ1-6
v_call: TRBV6-1
d_call: TRBD1
cdr3_nt: TGTGCCAGCAGTGATGGGGACAGGTCAACACCCCTCCACTTT
cdr3_aa: CASSDGDRSTPLHF

j_call: TRBJ2-7
v_call: TRBV27
d_call: TRBD2
cdr3_nt: TGTGCCAGCAGGCTACAGGGACTAGGCGCCTACGAGCAGTACTTC
cdr3_aa: CASRLQGLGAYEQYF

j_call: TRBJ2-2
v_call: TRBV30
d_call: .
cdr3_nt: TGTGCCTGGAGTGTACTTACAGGAACCGGGGAGCTGTTTTTT
cdr3_aa: CAWSVLTGTGELFF

j_call: TRBJ1-2
v_call: TRBV28
d_call: .
cdr3_nt: TGTGCCAGCAGGTCAGGGTATGGCTACACCTTC
cdr3_aa: CASRSGYGYTF

j_call: TRBJ2-5
v_call: TRBV19
d_call: .
cdr3_nt: TGTGCCAGTAGTATAGGAGGGTTCCAAGAGACCCAGTACTTC
cdr3_aa: CASSIGGFQETQYF

j_call: TRBJ1-5
v_call: TRBV5-6
d_call: .
cdr3_nt: TGTGCCAGCAGCTTGGCGGGCGGGGCTAGCAATCAGCCCCAGCATTTT
cdr3_aa: CASSLAGGASNQPQHF

j_call: TRBJ2-7
v_call: TRBV6-5
d_call: .
cdr3_nt: TGTGCCAGCAGTTACTGGTTCAGGGCCGGCTCCTACGAGCAGTACTTC
cdr3_aa: CASSYWFRAGSYEQYF